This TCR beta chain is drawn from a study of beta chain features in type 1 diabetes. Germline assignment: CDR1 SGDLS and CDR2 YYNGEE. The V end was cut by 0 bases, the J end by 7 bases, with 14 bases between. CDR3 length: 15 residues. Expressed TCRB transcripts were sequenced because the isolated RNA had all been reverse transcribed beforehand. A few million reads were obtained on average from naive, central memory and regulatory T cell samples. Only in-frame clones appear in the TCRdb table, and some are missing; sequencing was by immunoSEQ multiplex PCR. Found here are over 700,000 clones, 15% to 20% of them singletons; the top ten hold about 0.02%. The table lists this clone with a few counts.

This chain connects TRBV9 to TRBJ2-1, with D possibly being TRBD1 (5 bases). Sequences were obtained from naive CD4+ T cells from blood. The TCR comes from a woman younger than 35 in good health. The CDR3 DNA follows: TGTGCCAGCAGCGTAGAGGGGCACAGCCGGAATGAGCAGTTCTTC. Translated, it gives CASSVEGHSRNEQFF.